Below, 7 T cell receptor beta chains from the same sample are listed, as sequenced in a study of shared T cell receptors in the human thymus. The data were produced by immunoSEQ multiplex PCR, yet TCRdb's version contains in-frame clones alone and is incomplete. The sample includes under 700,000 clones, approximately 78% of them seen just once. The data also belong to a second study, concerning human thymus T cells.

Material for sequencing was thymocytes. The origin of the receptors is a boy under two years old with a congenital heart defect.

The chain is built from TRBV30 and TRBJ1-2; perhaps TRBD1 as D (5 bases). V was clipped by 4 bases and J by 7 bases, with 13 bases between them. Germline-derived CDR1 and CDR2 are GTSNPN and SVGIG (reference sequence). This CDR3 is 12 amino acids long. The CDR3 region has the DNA TGTGCCTGGACCAAGACAGACCTTGGCTACACCTTC. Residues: CAWTKTDLGYTF.

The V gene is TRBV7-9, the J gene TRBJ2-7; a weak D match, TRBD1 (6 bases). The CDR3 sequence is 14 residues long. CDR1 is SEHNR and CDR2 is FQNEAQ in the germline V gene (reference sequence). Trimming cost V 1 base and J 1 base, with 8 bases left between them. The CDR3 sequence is CASSLGTVSYEQYF. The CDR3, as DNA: TGTGCCAGCAGCTTAGGGACAGTGTCCTACGAGCAGTACTTC.

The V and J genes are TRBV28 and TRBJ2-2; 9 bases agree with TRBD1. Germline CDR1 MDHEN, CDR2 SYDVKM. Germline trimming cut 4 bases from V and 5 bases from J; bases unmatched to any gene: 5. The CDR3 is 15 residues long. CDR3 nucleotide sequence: TGTGCCAGCAGTTCCTACAGGGGGCAAACCGGGGAGCTGTTTTTT. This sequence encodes CASSSYRGQTGELFF.

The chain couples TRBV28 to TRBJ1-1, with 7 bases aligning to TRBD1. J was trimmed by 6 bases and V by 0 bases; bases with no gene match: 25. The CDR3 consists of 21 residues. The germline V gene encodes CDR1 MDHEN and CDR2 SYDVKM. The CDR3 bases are TGTGCCAGCAGTTTATGGGCACGACGCCGACCTAGGGCAGGGGGGATCGCTGAAGCTTTCTTT. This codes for CASSLWARRRPRAGGIAEAFF.

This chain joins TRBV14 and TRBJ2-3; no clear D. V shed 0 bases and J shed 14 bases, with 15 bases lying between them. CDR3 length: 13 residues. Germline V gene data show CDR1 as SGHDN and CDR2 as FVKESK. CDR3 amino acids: CASSQEAVWHRYF. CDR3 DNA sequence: TGTGCCAGCAGCCAAGAGGCAGTCTGGCATCGGTATTTT. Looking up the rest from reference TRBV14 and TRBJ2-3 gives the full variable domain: EAGVTQFPSHSVIEKGQTVTLRCDPISGHDNLYWYRRVMGKEIKFLLHFVKESKQDESGMPNNRFLAERTGGTYSTLKVQPAELEDSGVYFCASSQEAVWHRYFGPGTRLTVL.

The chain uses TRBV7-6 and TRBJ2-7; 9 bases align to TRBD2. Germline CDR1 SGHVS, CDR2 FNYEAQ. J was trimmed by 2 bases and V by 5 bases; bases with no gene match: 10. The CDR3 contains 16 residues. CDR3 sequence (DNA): TGTGCCAGCAGCCGACTAGCGGCATCCCCTCCCTACGAGCAGTACTTC. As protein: CASSRLAASPPYEQYF.

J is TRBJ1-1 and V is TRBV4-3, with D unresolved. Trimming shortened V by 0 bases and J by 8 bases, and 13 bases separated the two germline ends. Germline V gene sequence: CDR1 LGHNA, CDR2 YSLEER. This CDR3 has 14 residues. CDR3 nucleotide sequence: TGCGCCAGCAGCCAAGAAGCCTACAGTAACGAAGCTTTCTTT. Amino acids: CASSQEAYSNEAFF.